This T cell receptor beta chain was identified in a study of vaccination effects on CD4 cells after COVID-19. TCRdb keeps only in-frame clones here, not all; method: immunoSEQ multiplex PCR. The repertoire holds about 20,000 clones, approximately 70% seen once, with more than 9% in the top ten. The V end lost 0 bases, the J end lost 4 bases, and 13 bases lay between the germline ends. Germline V lookup: CDR1 WNHNN, CDR2 SYGVQD (reference sequence). The CDR3 contains 15 residues. Antigen-specific CD4+ T cells expanded by the ViraFEST assay with viral peptide pools were then sequenced. The culture ran for nine to eleven days, and then CD4+ T cells were isolated. Vaccinated participants had no history of SARS-CoV-2 infection and tested negative for nucleocapsid antibodies. Days 3 and 7 saw half the medium replaced with IL-2 medium. Concerning this clone: The antigen remains undetermined.

The sample here was CD4+ T cells from PBMCs cultured with HCoV-NL63 spike peptides, taken before COVID-19 vaccination. This sequence originates from a human donor who received a COVID-19 vaccine. The V gene is TRBV10-1, the J gene TRBJ2-7, with a possible D match to TRBD1 (6 bases). CDR3 DNA sequence: TGCGCCAGCAGTGAGTCGCCAGGGGAGACTTACGAGCAGTACTTC. Protein: CASSESPGETYEQYF.